These 9 T cell receptor beta chains were all obtained from the same sample, sequenced in a study of regulatory T cells in long-lasting Graves disease (dated by TCRdb to 2020 to 2023). The receptor library was made with multiplex PCR. Sequencing used an Illumina HiSeq 4000. CDR3 regions were amplified by Arm-PCR with iRepertoire HTBI primers to construct TCR beta libraries. Using fastp trimming at Q25 and MiXCR clonotype assembly, TCRdb reanalyzed the public sequencing data and kept in-frame beta chains. Entries are consolidated by CDR3 protein sequence, retaining the most common genes and DNA. The sample table shows around 500,000 distinct CDR3 sequences, and roughly 16% are seen once. The ten largest clonotypes hold around a quarter of the sample. The time point label here, explained by the study, means: newly diagnosed GD, antithyroid drugs for less than 3 months. For both TCR sequencing and RNA sequencing, RNA was extracted from PBMCs in TRIzol.

This sample was also put to use in a study of T cells in Graves' hyperthyroidism and ophthalmopathy.

The sample consisted of peripheral blood mononuclear cells (PBMCs), taken at new diagnosis, from a patient treated with antithyroid drugs. The receptors originated from a woman aged 35-65 years with Graves disease. Donor details come from another sample of the same person, matched by shared clones.

This clonotype has ten or more counts. This sequence joins TRBV20-1 and TRBJ2-3; no firm D call. The CDR3 is 12 residues long. Trimming cost V 0 bases and J 6 bases, with 7 bases left between them. The germline CDR1 and CDR2 sequences are DFQATT and SNEGSKA (reference sequence). This CDR3 is CSARERVDTQYF. For the CDR3, the DNA is TGCAGTGCTAGAGAACGGGTGGATACGCAGTATTTT.

The chain employs TRBV7-9 and TRBJ1-1; 8 bases match TRBD1. Germline V gene sequence: CDR1 SEHNR, CDR2 FQNEAQ (reference sequence). This CDR3 region has 15 residues. The V gene end was trimmed by 1 base and the J gene end by 4 bases; junction bases not matched to a gene: 5. CDR3 nucleotides: TGTGCCAGCAGCTTAGAAACAGGGGGGAGCACTGAAGCTTTCTTT. This gives the protein CASSLETGGSTEAFF.

This clonotype showed up just a few times. The chain uses TRBV9 and TRBJ1-1; 7 positions agree with TRBD1. V lost 0 bases, J lost 11 bases, and 4 bases stayed unmatched. Germline V CDR1 and CDR2: SGDLS, YYNGEE. The CDR3 spans 12 residues. As DNA, the CDR3 is TGTGCCAGCAGCGTAGGACAGGGATTGGCTTTCTTT. This codes for CASSVGQGLAFF. Combining the CDR3 with reference TRBV9 and TRBJ1-1 gives the whole variable domain DSGVTQTPKHLITATGQRVTLRCSPRSGDLSVYWYQQSLDQGLQFLIQYYNGEERAKGNILERFSAQQFPDLHSELNLSSLELGDSALYFCASSVGQGLAFFGQGTRLTVV.

This clonotype showed up many times. This chain uses TRBV28 with TRBJ2-7, with a tentative D call TRBD2 (6 bases). V shed 4 bases and J shed 5 bases, with 9 bases lying between them. The CDR3 runs to 12 residues. Germline CDR1 MDHEN, CDR2 SYDVKM. The CDR3, as DNA: TGTGCCAGCAGTTCCCGGGAGAACGAGCAGTACTTC. Amino acids: CASSSRENEQYF.

This clonotype has a handful of counts. The chain couples TRBV20-1 to TRBJ2-5; D uncertain. CDR3 length: 15 amino acids. The germline gives CDR1 DFQATT, CDR2 SNEGSKA (reference sequence). Trimming shortened V by 0 bases and J by 2 bases, and 13 bases separated the two germline ends. CDR3 coding DNA: TGCAGTGCTAGAGATATACGGATCTGGCAAGAGACCCAGTACTTC. It specifies CSARDIRIWQETQYF.

This chain uses TRBV5-6 with TRBJ1-2; D remains unclear. The CDR3 totals 17 residues. Germline V gene sequence: CDR1 SGHDT, CDR2 YYEEEE. The V end lost 0 bases, the J end lost 2 bases, and 17 bases lay between the germline ends. This CDR3 reads CASSLGAVQERNYGYTF. The CDR3 bases are TGTGCCAGCAGCTTGGGGGCGGTTCAGGAGAGAAACTATGGCTACACCTTC.

The chain carries TRBV5-1 and TRBJ2-7; maybe TRBD2 (5 bases). The germline V gene has CDR1 SGHRS and CDR2 YFSETQ. The length of the CDR3 is 13 residues. Trimming took 10 bases from V and 0 from J, leaving 14 bases between them. In DNA form, the CDR3 reads TGCGCCGTTCCGGGGAGAATCTCCTACGAGCAGTACTTC. Amino acids: CAVPGRISYEQYF.

In its sample, this clonotype was seen a few times. The J gene is TRBJ1-1, the V gene TRBV6-1; maybe TRBD1 (5 bases). This CDR3 has 17 amino acids. V lost 8 bases and J 0 bases, leaving 22 bases between the germline ends. In germline, CDR1 is MNHNS, CDR2 SASEGT. CDR3 in amino acids: CASSLIRGFSMNTEAFF. As DNA, the CDR3 is TGTGCCAGCTCCTTAATTCGGGGGTTTTCTATGAACACTGAAGCTTTCTTT.

This clonotype was observed many times. The chain couples TRBV3-1 to TRBJ1-2, with a weak D call TRBD1 (5 bases). CDR1 is LGHDT, CDR2 YNNKEL, per germline (reference sequence). V was trimmed by 5 bases and J by 4 bases, leaving 11 bases between them. This CDR3 has 13 residues. CDR3 in DNA: TGTGCCAGCAGCGAGGGGCGGACCTATGGCTACACCTTC. Protein product: CASSEGRTYGYTF.